The source of this TCR beta chain is a study of blood T cells in healthy people across ages. In the case of this clonotype: The antigen remains undetermined.

Regarding the study as a whole: Higher diversity and more naive CD4+ cells were features of long-lived donors, compared to aged donors.

Then a second PCR, running about 6 to 12 cycles, was carried out with a sample-barcoded 5' primer and a J-beta primer mix. TCRdb re-derived calls from the 5' RACE reads in MiXCR, one entry per CDR3 protein. Among about 1.1 million distinct CDR3 sequences listed, about two fifths were seen once. The CDR3 runs to 14 residues. V gave up 0 bases and J gave up 2 bases, with 8 bases separating them. The V gene's germline CDR1 is SGDLS and CDR2 YYNGEE. Sequenced sample: blood. The clonotype was recovered from a man between 18 and 29 years old in good health. This chain links TRBV9 with TRBJ1-1; D not certain. CDR3 amino acids: CASSVGPGNTEAFF. The CDR3 nucleotides read TGTGCCAGCAGCGTAGGTCCAGGAAACACTGAAGCTTTCTTT.